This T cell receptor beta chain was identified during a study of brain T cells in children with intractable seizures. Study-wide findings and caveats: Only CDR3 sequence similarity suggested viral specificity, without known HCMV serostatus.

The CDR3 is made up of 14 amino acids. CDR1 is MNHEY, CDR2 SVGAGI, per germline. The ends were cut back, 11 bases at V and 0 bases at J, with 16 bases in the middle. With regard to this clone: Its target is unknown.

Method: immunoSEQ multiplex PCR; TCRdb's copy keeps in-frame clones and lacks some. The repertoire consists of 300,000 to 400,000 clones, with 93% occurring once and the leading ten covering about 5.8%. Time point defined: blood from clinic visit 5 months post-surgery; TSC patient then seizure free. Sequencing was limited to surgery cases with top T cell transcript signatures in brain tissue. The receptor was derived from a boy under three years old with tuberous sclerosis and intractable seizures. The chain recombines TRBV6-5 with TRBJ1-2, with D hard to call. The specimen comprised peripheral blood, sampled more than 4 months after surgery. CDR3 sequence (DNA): TGTGCCGCCGAGGGCACGGCAGCTAACTATGGCTACACCTTC. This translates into CAAEGTAANYGYTF.